The rows below give T cell receptor beta chains drawn from one sample of a study of T cells expressing NK-cell markers. Using the 5' RACE reads, TCRdb records one entry per CDR3 protein without DNA. The sample's table shows 130,000 to 150,000 distinct CDR3 sequences. The sample was blood T cells: a sorted CD56 or NKG2C T cell subset, CD4+ or CD8+ T cells, or bulk PBMC T cells (not recorded which). Receptors were obtained from a man younger than 30 in good health. The CDR3 runs from the conserved cysteine through the conserved F or W.

j_gene: TRBJ2-1
v_gene: TRBV6-4
CDR3aa: CASRGGHEQFF

j_gene: TRBJ2-1
v_gene: TRBV4-1
CDR3aa: CASSRGAGTSYNEQFF

j_gene: TRBJ1-3
v_gene: TRBV15
CDR3aa: CATSIRMREADTIYF

j_gene: TRBJ1-2
v_gene: TRBV4-1
CDR3aa: CASSPMGYRRTNYGYTF

j_gene: TRBJ2-1
v_gene: TRBV6-1
CDR3aa: CASSKIGTSYNEQFF

j_gene: TRBJ2-7
v_gene: TRBV29-1
CDR3aa: CSVGVWASGNYEQYF

j_gene: TRBJ2-4
v_gene: TRBV9
CDR3aa: CASSPGFGGRAEEIQYF

j_gene: TRBJ2-3
v_gene: TRBV10-3
CDR3aa: CAIRKAGGPLGDTQYF

j_gene: TRBJ1-2
v_gene: TRBV30
CDR3aa: CAWNSGTSYGYTF

j_gene: TRBJ2-7
v_gene: TRBV6-1
CDR3aa: CASSPGGTGREQYF

j_gene: TRBJ2-3
v_gene: TRBV29-1
CDR3aa: CSVYRTGSGTDTQYF

j_gene: TRBJ2-1
v_gene: TRBV28
CDR3aa: CASLTGTDYNEQFF

j_gene: TRBJ1-2
v_gene: TRBV30
CDR3aa: CAWSVQAGIHYGYTF

j_gene: TRBJ2-5
v_gene: TRBV5-4
CDR3aa: CASSLLLAGDGETQYF

j_gene: TRBJ2-1
v_gene: TRBV5-5
CDR3aa: CASNLVDEQFF

j_gene: TRBJ2-1
v_gene: TRBV7-9
CDR3aa: CASSPTGTGDPYNEQFF

j_gene: TRBJ2-1
v_gene: TRBV5-1
CDR3aa: CASSLGPHEQFF

j_gene: TRBJ2-5
v_gene: TRBV12-3/TRBV12-4
CDR3aa: CASSTGIQETQYF

j_gene: TRBJ1-4
v_gene: TRBV7-9
CDR3aa: CASSRLGPNEKLFF

j_gene: TRBJ2-5
v_gene: TRBV28
CDR3aa: CASSKESDLRETQYF

j_gene: TRBJ1-1
v_gene: TRBV27
CDR3aa: CASSWAGQVNTEAFF

j_gene: TRBJ1-2
v_gene: TRBV5-1
CDR3aa: CASSWGTGKLDGYTF

j_gene: TRBJ2-7
v_gene: TRBV4-3
CDR3aa: CASSQEWAREYEGEQYF

j_gene: TRBJ2-3
v_gene: TRBV27
CDR3aa: CASSWVGVGTDTQYF

j_gene: TRBJ2-7
v_gene: TRBV18
CDR3aa: CASSPRVEGSTYEQYF

j_gene: TRBJ2-4
v_gene: TRBV3-1
CDR3aa: CASSQDLLAKNIQYF

j_gene: TRBJ2-2
v_gene: TRBV6-2/TRBV6-3
CDR3aa: CASSRTTSSENTGELFF

j_gene: TRBJ2-5
v_gene: TRBV29-1
CDR3aa: CSVPMTGLVLAGEETQYF

j_gene: TRBJ2-4
v_gene: TRBV5-6
CDR3aa: CASSLIPSGGTAKNIQYF